The 31 T cell receptor beta chains reported below all come from one sample, sequenced in a study of T cells in Graves' hyperthyroidism and ophthalmopathy. RNA transcripts were the template for amplifying TCR beta CDR3 regions. The TCR CDR3 was amplified in a first-round RT-PCR using the HTBI primer set. TCRdb used MiXCR to reprocess the multiplex PCR reads, holding one entry per CDR3 protein. The sample includes hundreds of thousands of distinct CDR3 sequences, around 20% of them seen just once. The specimen sequenced was blood. The receptors here all came from a woman in her forties or fifties with Graves' hyperthyroidism that later progressed to Graves' ophthalmopathy.

This clonotype was observed a few times. V usage is TRBV2 and J usage is TRBJ1-2; no firm D call. The CDR3 spans 15 residues. The ends were cut back, 0 bases at V and 3 bases at J, with 11 bases in the middle. Germline V gives CDR1 SNHLY, CDR2 FYNNEI. The CDR3 DNA reads as TGTGCCAGCAGTGAAGCCTCCAGTCCTTACTATGGCTACACCTTC. Translating it yields CASSEASSPYYGYTF.

In its sample, this clonotype was seen many times. V usage is TRBV7-3 and J usage is TRBJ2-1, with 9 bases identical to TRBD2. Unmatched junction bases numbered 16, after V lost 5 bases and J lost 8 bases. The CDR3 is made up of 17 amino acids. Germline V gives CDR1 SGHTA, CDR2 FQGTGA. DNA for the CDR3: TGTGCCAGCAGCCTCCTCCAGTGCGGGGGGGAGAGGCATGAGCAGTTCTTC. Translating gives CASSLLQCGGERHEQFF.

This clonotype was picked up a small number of times. The V and J genes are TRBV12-3 or TRBV12-4 and TRBJ1-4; tentatively, D is TRBD1 (6 bases). The length of the CDR3 is 14 residues. The V and J ends lost 0 bases and 10 bases respectively, with 12 bases between them. The DNA of the CDR3 is TGTGCCAGCAGTTTAGCGACGGGACACCGAAAACTGTTTTTT. It translates to CASSLATGHRKLFF.

The chain has TRBV9 and TRBJ1-1; 9 nucleotides line up with TRBD1. The V and J ends lost 0 bases and 10 bases, in that order; junction bases with no gene match: 16. CDR3 length equals 17 residues. Germline V gene data show CDR1 as SGDLS and CDR2 as YYNGEE. This CDR3 is CASSVGFGGTGKERAFF. The CDR3 bases are TGTGCCAGCAGCGTAGGTTTCGGGGGGACAGGGAAAGAACGAGCTTTCTTT.

This clonotype came up many times. The chain couples TRBV12-3 or TRBV12-4 to TRBJ1-1; a weak D match, TRBD1 (5 bases). The CDR3 is 16 amino acids. V was trimmed by 2 bases and J by 0 bases, leaving 13 bases between them. CDR3 DNA: TGTGCCAGCAGTTTATTTGCGGGGCTAATGAACACTGAAGCTTTCTTT. Translated: CASSLFAGLMNTEAFF.

This sequence joins TRBV11-2 and TRBJ1-3; a possible D gene is TRBD1 (6 bases). Trimming pared 5 bases from V and 8 bases from J, leaving 16 bases between. Germline CDR1 SGHAT, CDR2 FQNNGV. This CDR3 spans 14 amino acids. The CDR3: CASSLIGGLDTIYF. The CDR3 coding sequence is TGTGCCAGCAGCCTGATAGGGGGACTGGACACCATATATTTT. Drawing the rest from reference TRBV11-2 and TRBJ1-3, the complete variable domain is EAGVAQSPRYKIIEKRQSVAFWCNPISGHATLYWYQQILGQGPKLLIQFQNNGVVDDSQLPKDRFSAERLKGVDSTLKIQPAKLEDSAVYLCASSLIGGLDTIYFGEGSWLTVV.

This clonotype was counted between two and nine times. This chain connects TRBV5-1 to TRBJ2-2; TRBD1 matches 7 bases. CDR1 and CDR2 from the germline V gene are SGHRS and YFSETQ. The ends lost 6 bases at V and 7 bases at J; junction bases unmatched: 9. The CDR3 covers 14 residues. The CDR3, as DNA: TGCGCCAGCACCGCCCAGGGGGATGGCGGGGAGCTGTTTTTT. Amino acids: CASTAQGDGGELFF.

Only a few counts were recorded for this clonotype. J is TRBJ2-1 and V is TRBV20-1; TRBD2 aligns across 8 bases. The CDR3 is 14 residues long. Germline V gene sequence: CDR1 DFQATT, CDR2 SNEGSKA (reference sequence). The junction had 9 bases not matched to a gene; V was cut back by 3 bases and J by 8 bases. The CDR3 spells CSASSGGESDEQFF. DNA for the CDR3: TGCAGTGCTAGTTCGGGGGGGGAGTCGGATGAGCAGTTCTTC.

This clonotype showed up just a few times. The J gene is TRBJ2-5, the V gene TRBV7-3; D might be TRBD2 (6 bases). Germline CDR1 and CDR2: SGHTA and FQGTGA. V was cut by 5 bases and J by 4 bases, with 14 bases left in between. CDR3 length: 14 residues. The CDR3 nucleotides read TGTGCCAGCAGCCCGTCCGGGGGTTCAGAGACCCAGTACTTC. This encodes CASSPSGGSETQYF.

This clonotype was seen a few times. DNA for the CDR3: TGTGCCAGCAGTGACCCTTTCCTAGCGGGGGGGCCGGACACCGGGGAGCTGTTTTTT. Encoded protein: CASSDPFLAGGPDTGELFF. The V and J genes are TRBV2 and TRBJ2-2, with 12 nucleotides matching TRBD2. Per germline, CDR1 SNHLY and CDR2 FYNNEI. CDR3 size: 19 residues. V trimming: 3 bases; J trimming: 3 bases; junction bases outside the gene matches: 11.

Details on this clonotype: A read error is possible here, since a much larger clone lies one base away. V and J are TRBV2 and TRBJ1-1; D is undetermined. The CDR3 has 15 residues. V lost 6 bases, J lost 3 bases, and 17 bases lay in between. Germline assignment: CDR1 SNHLY and CDR2 FYNNEI. CDR3 DNA sequence: TGTGCCAGCAGCCCCCAGCGGGCAGGAGACACTGAAGCTTTCTTT. Protein: CASSPQRAGDTEAFF.

CDR3 sequence (DNA): TGTGCCAGCAGCTTAATTGCGGGAGATAGCACAGATACGCAGTATTTT. It translates to CASSLIAGDSTDTQYF. The chain combines TRBV7-2 with TRBJ2-3, with 7 positions matching TRBD2. Germline V gene sequence: CDR1 SGHTA, CDR2 FQGNSA. The CDR3 has 16 amino acids. After removal of 2 bases from V and 0 bases from J, the junction contained 5 bases not matched to a gene.

This clonotype was detected a few times. J is TRBJ1-2 and V is TRBV7-9; D might be TRBD1 (5 bases). CDR3 size: 15 residues. Per germline, CDR1 SEHNR and CDR2 FQNEAQ (reference sequence). V dropped 5 bases and J dropped 2 bases, with 15 bases sitting between them. The CDR3 DNA is TGTGCCAGCAGCGGGGTGGGACCGATAAACTATGGCTACACCTTC. Amino acids: CASSGVGPINYGYTF.

The CDR3 reads CASSGRRAGARETQYF. CDR3 sequence (DNA): TGTGCCAGCAGCGGCCGGCGGGCGGGGGCGCGGGAGACCCAGTACTTC. The chain is built from TRBV7-9 and TRBJ2-5, with D possibly matching TRBD2 (7 bases). The germline V gene has CDR1 SEHNR and CDR2 FQNEAQ (reference sequence). CDR3 length: 16 amino acids. The germline V and J ends were trimmed by 5 bases and 5 bases, with 21 bases remaining between them.

CDR3 residues: CASSLAIGLNTEAFF. As DNA, the CDR3 is TGTGCCAGCAGCTTAGCGATAGGCCTGAACACTGAAGCTTTCTTT. This chain uses TRBV7-9 with TRBJ1-1, with no clear D. Germline loops: CDR1 SEHNR, CDR2 FQNEAQ (reference sequence). CDR3 size: 15 residues. V was cut by 0 bases and J by 0 bases, with 8 bases left in between.

The rearrangement joins TRBV5-1 to TRBJ1-2; possibly TRBD1 for D (5 bases). V dropped 1 base and J dropped 3 bases, with 13 bases sitting between them. CDR1 is SGHRS, CDR2 YFSETQ, per germline. The CDR3 sequence is 15 residues long. CDR3 DNA: TGCGCCAGCAGCTTGAACCCAGGGACCCACTATGGCTACACCTTC. This sequence encodes CASSLNPGTHYGYTF.

At least ten counts were recorded for this clonotype. The CDR3 DNA reads TGTGCCAGCAGCTTCGGGCCAGCACTCGGATCTGAAGCTTTCTTT. This codes for CASSFGPALGSEAFF. The V gene is TRBV12-3 or TRBV12-4, the J gene TRBJ1-1; D gene unclear. Trimming pared 6 bases from V and 6 bases from J, leaving 20 bases between. The CDR3 has 15 residues.

This clonotype was detected many times. V usage is TRBV6-2 or TRBV6-3 and J usage is TRBJ2-3; D ambiguous. Germline V gene data show CDR1 as MNHEY and CDR2 as SVGEGT. V was pared by 2 bases and J by 1 base, with 10 bases between. This CDR3 is 15 amino acids long. CDR3 nucleotides: TGTGCCAGCAGTTACGGCAGCCTCCGCACAGATACGCAGTATTTT. It encodes CASSYGSLRTDTQYF.

In this sample, this clonotype turned up many times. V gene TRBV30 combines with J gene TRBJ1-4; TRBD1 is a possible D gene (5 bases). The germline V gene encodes CDR1 GTSNPN and CDR2 SVGIG (reference sequence). The CDR3 is 13 amino acids. The V end lost 4 bases, the J end lost 7 bases, and 13 bases lay between the germline ends. The CDR3 DNA is TGTGCCTGGAATACGGAGAGGGGTGAAAAACTGTTTTTT. Its translation: CAWNTERGEKLFF.

This clonotype was seen a handful of times. The chain is built from TRBV25-1 and TRBJ2-7, with a weak D call TRBD1 (6 bases). V shed 5 bases and J shed 2 bases, with 13 bases lying between them. CDR1 and CDR2 from the germline V gene are MGHDK and SYGVNS. The CDR3 extends over 14 amino acids. CDR3 sequence: CASSNRDIPYEQYF. CDR3 nucleotides: TGTGCCAGCAGTAACCGGGACATCCCCTACGAGCAGTACTTC.

This clonotype was counted many times. This rearrangement joins TRBV7-3 to TRBJ1-2; 9 bases map to TRBD1. Germline CDR1 is SGHTA and CDR2 is FQGTGA. The CDR3 loop spans 15 amino acids. V shed 0 bases and J 6 bases; nucleotides not matched to a gene: 5. The CDR3 sequence is CASSLTVRDRDGYTF. CDR3 coding DNA: TGTGCCAGCAGCTTAACGGTTAGGGACAGGGATGGCTACACCTTC. Variable domain in full (rest from reference TRBV7-3 and TRBJ1-2): GAGVSQTPSNKVTEKGKYVELRCDPISGHTALYWYRQSLGQGPEFLIYFQGTGAADDSGLPNDRFFAVRPEGSVSTLKIQRTERGDSAVYLCASSLTVRDRDGYTFGSGTRLTVV.

Remarks on this clonotype: A much more abundant neighbour one base away suggests this may be a read error. V is TRBV20-1 and J is TRBJ2-2; D is possibly TRBD1 (5 bases). Germline CDR1 DFQATT, CDR2 SNEGSKA (reference sequence). This CDR3 has 13 amino acids. The V and J ends lost 3 bases and 3 bases respectively, with 8 bases between them. The CDR3 sequence is CSARIGDTGELFF. CDR3 nucleotide sequence: TGCAGTGCTAGGATAGGGGACACCGGGGAGCTGTTTTTT.

In this sample, this clonotype turned up a few times. The chain has TRBV6-1 and TRBJ1-2, with D perhaps TRBD1 (6 bases). The CDR3 extends over 15 amino acids. Germline V lookup: CDR1 MNHNS, CDR2 SASEGT. The V gene lost 4 bases and the J gene lost 2 bases, with 14 bases spanning the gap. This CDR3 is CASSAFLQGNYGYTF. In DNA, the CDR3 is TGTGCCAGCAGTGCATTCCTCCAGGGGAACTATGGCTACACCTTC.

This chain uses TRBV20-1 with TRBJ1-2; D call uncertain. The V gene's germline CDR1 is DFQATT and CDR2 SNEGSKA (reference sequence). With 3 bases removed from V and 2 bases from J, the gap between germline ends came to 4 bases. This CDR3 is 11 amino acids long. The CDR3 loop reads CSARDNYGYTF. CDR3 nucleotide sequence: TGCAGTGCTAGGGACAACTATGGCTACACCTTC.

In its sample, this clonotype was seen a few times. This chain joins TRBV24-1 and TRBJ2-3, with TRBD1 matching over 7 bases. Germline CDR1 KGHDR, CDR2 SFDVKD. This CDR3 has 12 residues. CDR3 residues: CAVTGNTDTQYF. In DNA form, the CDR3 reads TGTGCGGTGACAGGGAACACAGATACGCAGTATTTT.

Many counts were recorded for this clonotype. The chain combines TRBV7-9 with TRBJ2-7; 10 nucleotides match TRBD1. Germline assignment: CDR1 SEHNR and CDR2 FQNEAQ (reference sequence). Trimming cost V 5 bases and J 0 bases; bases outside gene matches: 7. The CDR3 consists of 16 residues. The CDR3 reads CASSRFRDRGSYEQYF. DNA of the CDR3: TGTGCCAGCAGCAGATTCCGGGACAGGGGCTCCTACGAGCAGTACTTC. The full variable domain, completed using reference TRBV7-9 and TRBJ2-7, is DTGVSQNPRHKITKRGQNVTFRCDPISEHNRLYWYRQTLGQGPEFLTYFQNEAQLEKSRLLSDRFSAERPKGSFSTLEIQRTEQGDSAMYLCASSRFRDRGSYEQYFGPGTRLTVT.

This clonotype has more than one count but fewer than ten. This sequence joins TRBV5-1 and TRBJ2-6; TRBD2 might be the D (5 bases). V was shortened by 1 base and J by 0 bases, with 11 bases between the two germline ends. CDR1 SGHRS and CDR2 YFSETQ come from the germline V gene. This CDR3 is 17 amino acids long. In DNA form, the CDR3 reads TGCGCCAGCAGCTTGTATGGGGAGTTCTCTGGGGCCAACGTCCTGACTTTC. This translates into CASSLYGEFSGANVLTF.

V usage is TRBV11-2 and J usage is TRBJ1-1, with a weak D call TRBD1 (5 bases). CDR3 size: 15 residues. The germline V and J ends were trimmed by 1 base and 5 bases, with 14 bases remaining between them. Per the germline V gene, CDR1 is SGHAT and CDR2 is FQNNGV. CDR3 amino acids: CASSLALGVRTEAFF. The CDR3 nucleotides are TGTGCCAGCAGCTTAGCATTGGGGGTAAGGACTGAAGCTTTCTTT.

This clonotype was observed a handful of times. V is TRBV9 and J is TRBJ2-2; 10 bases line up with TRBD2. Germline V CDR1 and CDR2: SGDLS, YYNGEE. V lost 0 bases, J lost 3 bases, and 5 bases stayed unmatched. The CDR3 runs 17 residues. CDR3 nucleotide sequence: TGTGCCAGCAGCGTAGAACTAGCGGGGTCGCACACCGGGGAGCTGTTTTTT. Encoded protein: CASSVELAGSHTGELFF.

The gene calls are TRBV7-6 and TRBJ2-5; 11 bases match TRBD2. Germline trimming cut 5 bases from V and 5 bases from J; bases unmatched to any gene: 7. CDR3 length: 15 amino acids. Germline loops: CDR1 SGHVS, CDR2 FNYEAQ. In DNA, the CDR3 is TGTGCCAGCAGCCGGAGACTAGCGGGGAGTGAGACCCAGTACTTC. This gives the protein CASSRRLAGSETQYF.

There are a few counts of this clonotype. V usage is TRBV12-3 or TRBV12-4 and J usage is TRBJ1-2; D is ambiguous. V was trimmed by 1 base and J by 4 bases, leaving 13 bases between them. The CDR3 loop spans 15 amino acids. The CDR3, as DNA: TGTGCCAGCAGTTTAGGGGCCTTATCCTCCTATGGCTACACCTTC. It codes for CASSLGALSSYGYTF.